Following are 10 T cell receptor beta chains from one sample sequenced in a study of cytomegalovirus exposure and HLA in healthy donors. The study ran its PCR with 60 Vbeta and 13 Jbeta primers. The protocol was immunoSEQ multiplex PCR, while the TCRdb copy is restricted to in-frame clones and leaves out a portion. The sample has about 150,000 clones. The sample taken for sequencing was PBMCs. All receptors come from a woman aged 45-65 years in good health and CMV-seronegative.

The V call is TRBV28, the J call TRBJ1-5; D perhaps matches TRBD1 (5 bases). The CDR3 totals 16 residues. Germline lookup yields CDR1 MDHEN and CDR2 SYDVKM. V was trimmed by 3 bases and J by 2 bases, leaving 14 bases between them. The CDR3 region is CASSFPPGGGNQPQHF. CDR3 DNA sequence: TGTGCCAGCAGTTTCCCGCCGGGAGGGGGCAATCAGCCCCAGCATTTT.

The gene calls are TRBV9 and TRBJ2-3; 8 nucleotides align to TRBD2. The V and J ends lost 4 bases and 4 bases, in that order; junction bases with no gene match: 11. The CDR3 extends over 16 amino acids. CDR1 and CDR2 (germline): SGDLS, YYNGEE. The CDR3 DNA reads TGTGCCAGCAGCCCCTCGGGGGGGCAGTTCCCAGATACGCAGTATTTT. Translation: CASSPSGGQFPDTQYF.

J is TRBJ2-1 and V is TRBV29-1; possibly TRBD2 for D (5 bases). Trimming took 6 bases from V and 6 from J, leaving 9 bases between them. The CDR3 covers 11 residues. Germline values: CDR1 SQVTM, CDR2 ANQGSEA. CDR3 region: CSVTLGNEQFF. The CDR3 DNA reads TGCAGCGTCACACTAGGCAATGAGCAGTTCTTC.

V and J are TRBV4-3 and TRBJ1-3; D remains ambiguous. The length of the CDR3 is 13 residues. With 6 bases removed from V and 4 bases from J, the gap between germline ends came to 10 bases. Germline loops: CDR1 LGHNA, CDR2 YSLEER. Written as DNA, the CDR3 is TGCGCCAGCAGTTTAGAGCCCGGAAACACCATATATTTT. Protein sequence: CASSLEPGNTIYF.

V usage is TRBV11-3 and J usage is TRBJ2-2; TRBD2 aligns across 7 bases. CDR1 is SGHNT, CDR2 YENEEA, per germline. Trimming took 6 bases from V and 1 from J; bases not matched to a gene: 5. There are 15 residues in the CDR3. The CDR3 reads CASRREEGNTGELFF. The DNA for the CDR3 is TGTGCCAGCAGACGGGAGGAGGGGAACACCGGGGAGCTGTTTTTT.

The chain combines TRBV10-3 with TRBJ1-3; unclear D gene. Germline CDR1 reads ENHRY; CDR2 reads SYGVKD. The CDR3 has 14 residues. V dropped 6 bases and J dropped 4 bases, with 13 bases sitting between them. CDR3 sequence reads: CAISLDGEGNTIYF. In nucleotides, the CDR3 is TGTGCCATCAGCCTCGACGGAGAGGGAAACACCATATATTTT.

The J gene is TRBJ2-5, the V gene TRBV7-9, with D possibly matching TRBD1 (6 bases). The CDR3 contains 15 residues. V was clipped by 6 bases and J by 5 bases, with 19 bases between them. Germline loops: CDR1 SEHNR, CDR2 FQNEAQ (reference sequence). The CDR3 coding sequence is TGTGCCAGCAGTTCAGGGGCAGATCACGGGGAGACCCAGTACTTC. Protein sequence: CASSSGADHGETQYF.

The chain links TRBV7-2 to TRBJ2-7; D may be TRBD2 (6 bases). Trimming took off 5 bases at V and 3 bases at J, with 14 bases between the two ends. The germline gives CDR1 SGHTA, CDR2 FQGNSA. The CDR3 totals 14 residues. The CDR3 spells CASSQGRENYEQYF. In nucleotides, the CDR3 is TGTGCCAGCAGCCAGGGACGGGAGAACTACGAGCAGTACTTC.

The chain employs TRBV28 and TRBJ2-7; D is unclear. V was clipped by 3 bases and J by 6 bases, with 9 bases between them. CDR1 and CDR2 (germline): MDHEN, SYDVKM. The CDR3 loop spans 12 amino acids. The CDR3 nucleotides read TGTGCCAGCAGTTTTCCCAACTCCGAGCAGTACTTC. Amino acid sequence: CASSFPNSEQYF.

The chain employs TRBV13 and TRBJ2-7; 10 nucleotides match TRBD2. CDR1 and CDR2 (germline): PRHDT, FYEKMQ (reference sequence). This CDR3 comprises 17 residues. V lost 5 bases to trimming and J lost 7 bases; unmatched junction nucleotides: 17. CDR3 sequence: CASSVVGASGGQTEQYF. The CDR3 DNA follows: TGTGCCAGCAGCGTAGTCGGGGCTAGCGGGGGCCAAACGGAGCAGTACTTC.